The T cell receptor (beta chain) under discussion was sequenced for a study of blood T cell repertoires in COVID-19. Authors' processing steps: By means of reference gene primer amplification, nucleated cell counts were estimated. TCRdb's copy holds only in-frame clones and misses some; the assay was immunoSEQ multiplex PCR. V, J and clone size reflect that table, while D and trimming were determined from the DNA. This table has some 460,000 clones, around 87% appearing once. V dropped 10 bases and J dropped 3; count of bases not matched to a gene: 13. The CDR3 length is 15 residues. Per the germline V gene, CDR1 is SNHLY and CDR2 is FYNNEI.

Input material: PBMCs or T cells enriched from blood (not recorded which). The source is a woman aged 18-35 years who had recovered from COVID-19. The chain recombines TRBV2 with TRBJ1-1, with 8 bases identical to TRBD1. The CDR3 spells CATHWQLTGDTEAFF. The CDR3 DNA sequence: TGTGCCACTCATTGGCAGCTGACAGGGGACACTGAAGCTTTCTTT.